These 5 T cell receptor beta chains originate from one sample sequenced in a study of blood T cells in healthy people across ages. Alongside a J-beta primer mix, a sample-barcoded 5' primer served in a second PCR lasting roughly 6 to 11 cycles. From the 5' RACE reads, TCRdb called clonotypes with MiXCR, one entry per CDR3 protein. The table includes roughly 500,000 distinct CDR3 sequences, 25% to 30% detected once. The sample consisted of blood. The receptors shown here come from a woman aged 65 to 85 in good health.

This clonotype was observed a few times. The genes are TRBV21-1 and TRBJ2-5; the D segment call TRBD2 is taken from the table without a DNA check. TRBV21-1 is assigned pseudogene status. The CDR3 has 18 amino acids. The CDR3 DNA sequence: TGTGCCAGCAGCAATGGGAATGGCGGGGGAACCTCCTGGGAGACCCAGTACTTC. This encodes CASSNGNGGGTSWETQYF.

The rearrangement uses TRBV6-2 or TRBV6-3 and TRBJ2-3; TRBD1 matches 8 bases. The ends lost 2 bases at V and 5 bases at J; junction bases unmatched: 9. Germline V CDR1 and CDR2: MNHEY, SVGEGT. This CDR3 is built from 16 residues. CDR3 in amino acids: CASSYGPGGEKDTQYF. CDR3 in DNA: TGTGCCAGCAGTTACGGTCCAGGGGGCGAGAAAGATACGCAGTATTTT.

With regard to this clonotype: Its ends do not fully match the called genes, so a read error is possible. The chain uses TRBV6-1 and TRBJ2-3; D call uncertain. Germline lookup yields CDR1 MNHNS and CDR2 SASEGT. The CDR3 spans 12 residues. Here the CDR3 DNA reads TGTGTCAGCGCAGAGTCTGGGGATACGCAGTATTTT. Translation gives CVSAESGDTQYF.

The chain combines TRBV20-1 with TRBJ2-5; D may be TRBD1 (6 bases). The J call may not be correct, given that the DNA end is closer to TRBJ2-7. CDR3 length: 13 residues. Germline V gene lookup returns CDR1 DFQATT and CDR2 SNEGSKA (reference sequence). Here the CDR3 reads CSARVGAAYEQYF. CDR3 DNA sequence: TGCAGTGCTAGAGTGGGGGCCGCCTACGAGCAGTACTTC.

DNA of the CDR3: TGTGCCTGGAGTAAGCACTTCTTGACGGACGAGCAGTACTTC. This sequence encodes CAWSKHFLTDEQYF. This chain connects TRBV30 to TRBJ2-5; D not certain. Matching the DNA end better, TRBJ2-7 makes the J call doubtful. Looked up from germline, CDR1 is GTSNPN and CDR2 is SVGIG (reference sequence). This CDR3 is built from 14 residues.